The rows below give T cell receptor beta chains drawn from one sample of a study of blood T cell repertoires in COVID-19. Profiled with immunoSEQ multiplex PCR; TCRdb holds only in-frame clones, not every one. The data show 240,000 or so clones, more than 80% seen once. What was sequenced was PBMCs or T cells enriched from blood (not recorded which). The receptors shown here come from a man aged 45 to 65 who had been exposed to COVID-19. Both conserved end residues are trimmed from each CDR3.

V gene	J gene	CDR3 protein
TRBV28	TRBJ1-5	ASLRLTGNQPQH
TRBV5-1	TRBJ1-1	ASSADGTVLNTEAF
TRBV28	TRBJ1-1	ASSYQGDGTF
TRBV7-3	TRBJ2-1	ASSSRQGLSEQF
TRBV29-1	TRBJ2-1	SVTGWHEQF
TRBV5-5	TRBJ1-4	ASSFLVRGNEKLF
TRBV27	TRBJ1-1	ASSLLPGRSGIDTEAF
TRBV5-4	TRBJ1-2	ASSADRNYGYT
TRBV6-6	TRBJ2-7	ASRPFEGTGGDEQY
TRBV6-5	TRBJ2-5	ASGDLAGETQY
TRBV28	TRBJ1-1	ASSLNTGGGGAF
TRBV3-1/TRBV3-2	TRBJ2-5	ASALTSGQETQY
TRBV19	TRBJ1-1	ASRTGQGLTSEAF
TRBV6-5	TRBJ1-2	ASTQGGPVTGGYT
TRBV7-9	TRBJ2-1	ASSPPVRSYNEQF
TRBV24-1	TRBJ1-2	ATSAAPGQGIGDGYT
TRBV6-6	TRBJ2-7	ASSRPDSSSYEQY
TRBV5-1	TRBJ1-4	ASSFWMGEKLF
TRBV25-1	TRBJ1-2	ASTGFGYGYT
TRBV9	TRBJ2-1	ASSASGSLYNEQF
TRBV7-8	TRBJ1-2	ASSLTDRAGGYT
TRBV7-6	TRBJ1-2	ASSEKTGGITL
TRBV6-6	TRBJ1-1	ASSSPRDRGNTEAF
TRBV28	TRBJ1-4	ASTRSGGLDEKLF
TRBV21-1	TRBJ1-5	ASSTGVSNQPQH
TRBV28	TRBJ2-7	ASSRISGDYEQY
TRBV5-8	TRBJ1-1	ASTLAGHPNTEAF
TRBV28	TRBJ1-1	ASSLLRGEAF
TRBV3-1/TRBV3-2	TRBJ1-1	ASSLRTGKAF
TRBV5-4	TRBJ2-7	ASRKEGAQGEQY
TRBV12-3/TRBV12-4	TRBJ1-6	ASSLEQGSPLH
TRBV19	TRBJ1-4	ASSTILGQGNEKLF
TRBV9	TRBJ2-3	ASSEPTDTQY
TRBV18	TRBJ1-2	ASSGDSFGYT
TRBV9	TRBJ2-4	ASSVGWTVQNIQY
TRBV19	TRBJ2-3	ASSIGGNGDTQY
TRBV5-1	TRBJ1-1	ASSLSPEGQGRAF
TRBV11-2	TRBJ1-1	ASSLETGGNTEAF
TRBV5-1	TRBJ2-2	ASSNSGSDTGELF
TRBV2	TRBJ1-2	ASSERWSNGYT
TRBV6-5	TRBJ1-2	ASRTLDRGNGYT
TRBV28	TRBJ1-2	ASNLPSGQGYGYT
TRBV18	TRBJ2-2	ASSLSGTNTGELF
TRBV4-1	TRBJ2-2	ASSWVWGANTGELF
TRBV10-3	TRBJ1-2	AISESLQLLSWT
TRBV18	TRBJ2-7	ASSPETSSYEQY